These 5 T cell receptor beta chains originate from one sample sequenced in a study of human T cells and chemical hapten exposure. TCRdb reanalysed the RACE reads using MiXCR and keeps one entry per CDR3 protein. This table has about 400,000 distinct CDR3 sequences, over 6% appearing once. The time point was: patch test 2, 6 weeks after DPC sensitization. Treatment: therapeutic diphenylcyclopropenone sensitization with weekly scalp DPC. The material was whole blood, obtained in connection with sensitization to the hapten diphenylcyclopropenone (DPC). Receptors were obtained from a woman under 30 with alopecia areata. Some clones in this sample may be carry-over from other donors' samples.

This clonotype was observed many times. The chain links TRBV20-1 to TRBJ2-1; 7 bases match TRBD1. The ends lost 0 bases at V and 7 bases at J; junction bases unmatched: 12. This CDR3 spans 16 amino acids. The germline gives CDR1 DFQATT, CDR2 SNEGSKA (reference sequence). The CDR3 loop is CSARDPRTGDTNEQFF. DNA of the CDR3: TGCAGTGCTAGAGATCCAAGGACAGGAGATACTAATGAGCAGTTCTTC.

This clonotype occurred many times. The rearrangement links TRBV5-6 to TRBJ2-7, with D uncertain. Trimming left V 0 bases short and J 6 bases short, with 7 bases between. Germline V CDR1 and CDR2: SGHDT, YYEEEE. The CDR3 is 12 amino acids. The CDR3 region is CASSLGKSEQYF. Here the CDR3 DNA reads TGTGCCAGCAGCTTGGGCAAGTCCGAGCAGTACTTC.

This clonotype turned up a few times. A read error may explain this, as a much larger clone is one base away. The CDR3, as DNA: TGTGCCAGCTCACCCCTCGGGGCGAATTCACCCCTCCACTTT. Translation: CASSPLGANSPLHF. V is TRBV18 and J is TRBJ1-6; possible D gene TRBD1, 5 bases. The CDR3 runs 14 residues. Germline V CDR1 and CDR2: KGHSH, LQKENI. V dropped 3 bases and J dropped 7 bases, with 10 bases sitting between them.

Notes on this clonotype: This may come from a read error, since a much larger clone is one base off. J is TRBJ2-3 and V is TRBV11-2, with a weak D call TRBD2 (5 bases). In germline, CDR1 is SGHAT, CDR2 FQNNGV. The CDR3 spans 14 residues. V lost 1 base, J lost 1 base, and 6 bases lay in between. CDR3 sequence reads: CASSLGTRTDTQYF. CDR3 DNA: TGTGCCAGCAGCTTAGGGACTCGCACAGATACGCAGTATTTT. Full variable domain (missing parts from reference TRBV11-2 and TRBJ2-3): EAGVAQSPRYKIIEKRQSVAFWCNPISGHATLYWYQQILGQGPKLLIQFQNNGVVDDSQLPKDRFSAERLKGVDSTLKIQPAKLEDSAVYLCASSLGTRTDTQYFGPGTRLTVL.

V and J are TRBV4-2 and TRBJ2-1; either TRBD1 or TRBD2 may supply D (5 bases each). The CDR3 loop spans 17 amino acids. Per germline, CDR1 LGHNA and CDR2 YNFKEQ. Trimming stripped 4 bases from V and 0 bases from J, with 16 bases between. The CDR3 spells CASSLVGTESSYNEQFF. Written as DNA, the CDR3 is TGTGCCAGCAGCCTTGTCGGGACGGAGAGCTCCTACAATGAGCAGTTCTTC.